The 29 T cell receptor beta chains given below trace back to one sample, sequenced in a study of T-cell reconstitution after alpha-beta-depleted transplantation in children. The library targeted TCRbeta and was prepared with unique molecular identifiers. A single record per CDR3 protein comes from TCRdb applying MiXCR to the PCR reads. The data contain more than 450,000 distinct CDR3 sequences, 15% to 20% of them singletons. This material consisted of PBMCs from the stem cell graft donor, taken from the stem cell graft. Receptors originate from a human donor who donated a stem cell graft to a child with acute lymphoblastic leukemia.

Here the CDR3 reads CASSPGWGANTEAFF. The CDR3 DNA is TGTGCCAGCAGCCCCGGGTGGGGGGCGAACACTGAAGCTTTCTTT. The chain couples TRBV6-1 to TRBJ1-1; possibly TRBD1 for D (6 bases). CDR1 is MNHNS, CDR2 SASEGT, per germline. Trimming shortened V by 6 bases and J by 1 base, and 15 bases separated the two germline ends. The CDR3 loop spans 15 amino acids.

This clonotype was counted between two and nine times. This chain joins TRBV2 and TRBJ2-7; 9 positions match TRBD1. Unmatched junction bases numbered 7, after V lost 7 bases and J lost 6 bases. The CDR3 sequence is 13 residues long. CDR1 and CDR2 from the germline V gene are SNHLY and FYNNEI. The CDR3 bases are TGTGCCAGCAACGGACAGGGGACCCCCGAGCAGTACTTC. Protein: CASNGQGTPEQYF.

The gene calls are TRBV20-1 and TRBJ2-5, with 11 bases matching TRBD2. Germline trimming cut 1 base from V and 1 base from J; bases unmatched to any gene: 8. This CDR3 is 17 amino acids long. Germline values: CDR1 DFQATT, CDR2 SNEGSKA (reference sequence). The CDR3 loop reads CSARGNSGRGSQETQYF. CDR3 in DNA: TGCAGTGCTAGAGGAAATAGCGGGAGGGGGTCCCAAGAGACCCAGTACTTC.

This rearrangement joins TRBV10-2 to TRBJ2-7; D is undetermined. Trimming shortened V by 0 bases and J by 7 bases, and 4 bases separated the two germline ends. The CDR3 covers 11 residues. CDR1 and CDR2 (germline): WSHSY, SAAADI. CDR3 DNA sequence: TGCGCCAGCAGTGAGTCGAGGGAGCAGTACTTC. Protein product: CASSESREQYF.

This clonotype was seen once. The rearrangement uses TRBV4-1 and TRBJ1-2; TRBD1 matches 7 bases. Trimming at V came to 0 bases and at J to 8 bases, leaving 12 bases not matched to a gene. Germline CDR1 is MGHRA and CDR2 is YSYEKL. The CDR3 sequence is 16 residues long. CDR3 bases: TGCGCCAGCAGCCAAGAAGCGGGACAGTTAGTTATAGGCTACACCTTC. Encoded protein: CASSQEAGQLVIGYTF.

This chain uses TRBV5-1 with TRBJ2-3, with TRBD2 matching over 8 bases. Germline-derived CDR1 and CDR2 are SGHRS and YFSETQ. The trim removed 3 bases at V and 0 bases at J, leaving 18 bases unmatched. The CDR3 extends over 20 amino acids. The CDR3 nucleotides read TGCGCCAGCAGCTCCCCCCCTGTTGAGCGGGGGCGACCTAGCACAGATACGCAGTATTTT. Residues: CASSSPPVERGRPSTDTQYF.

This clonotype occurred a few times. In DNA, the CDR3 is TGTGCCAGCAGCGACAATAGCGGGAGGGCTGGGGCCAACGTCCTGACTTTC. Residues: CASSDNSGRAGANVLTF. The rearrangement joins TRBV9 to TRBJ2-6; 11 nucleotides align to TRBD2. V dropped 3 bases and J dropped 2; count of bases not matched to a gene: 4. Germline CDR1 SGDLS, CDR2 YYNGEE. This CDR3 contains 17 residues.

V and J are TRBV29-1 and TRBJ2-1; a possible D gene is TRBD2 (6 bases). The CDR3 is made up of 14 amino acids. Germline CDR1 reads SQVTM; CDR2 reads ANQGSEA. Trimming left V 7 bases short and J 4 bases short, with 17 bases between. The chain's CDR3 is CSAEGLGLYNEQFF. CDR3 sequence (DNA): TGCAGCGCGGAGGGACTTGGACTATACAATGAGCAGTTCTTC.

CDR3 region: CASSPRDSYGYTF. CDR3 nucleotide sequence: TGCGCCAGCAGCCCCCGGGACAGCTACGGCTACACCTTC. The gene calls are TRBV5-1 and TRBJ1-2, with 7 positions matching TRBD1. The germline V gene encodes CDR1 SGHRS and CDR2 YFSETQ. Trimming at V came to 4 bases and at J to 8 bases, leaving 8 bases not matched to a gene. The CDR3 runs 13 residues. Filled out from reference TRBV5-1 and TRBJ1-2, the complete variable domain reads KAGVTQTPRYLIKTRGQQVTLSCSPISGHRSVSWYQQTPGQGLQFLFEYFSETQRNKGNFPGRFSGRQFSNSRSEMNVSTLELGDSALYLCASSPRDSYGYTFGSGTRLTVV.

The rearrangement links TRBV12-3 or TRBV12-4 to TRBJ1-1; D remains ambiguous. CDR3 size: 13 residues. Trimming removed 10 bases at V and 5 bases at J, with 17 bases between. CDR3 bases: TGTGCCACACAAGACCCCAGTAGTACTGAAGCTTTCTTT. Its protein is CATQDPSSTEAFF.

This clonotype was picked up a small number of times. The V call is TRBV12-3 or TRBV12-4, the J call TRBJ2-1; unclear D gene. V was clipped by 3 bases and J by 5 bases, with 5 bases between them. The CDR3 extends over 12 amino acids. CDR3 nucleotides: TGTGCCAGCAGTTTCGCAAACAATGAGCAGTTCTTC. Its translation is CASSFANNEQFF.

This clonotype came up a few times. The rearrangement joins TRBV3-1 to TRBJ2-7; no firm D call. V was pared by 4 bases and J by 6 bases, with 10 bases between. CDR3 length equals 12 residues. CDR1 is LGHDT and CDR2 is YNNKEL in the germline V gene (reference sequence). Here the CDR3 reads CASSRLDGEQYF. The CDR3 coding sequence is TGTGCCAGCAGCCGGTTAGATGGCGAGCAGTACTTC.

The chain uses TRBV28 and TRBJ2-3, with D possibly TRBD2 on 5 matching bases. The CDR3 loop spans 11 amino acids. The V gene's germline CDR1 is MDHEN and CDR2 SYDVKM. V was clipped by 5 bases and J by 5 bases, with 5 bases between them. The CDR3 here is CASSREDTQYF. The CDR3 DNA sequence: TGTGCCAGCAGTCGGGAAGATACGCAGTATTTT.

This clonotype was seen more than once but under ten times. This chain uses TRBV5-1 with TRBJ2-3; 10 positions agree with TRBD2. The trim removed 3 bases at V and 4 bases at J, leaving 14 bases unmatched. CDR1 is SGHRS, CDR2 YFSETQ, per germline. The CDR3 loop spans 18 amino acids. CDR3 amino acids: CASSWGQGLAGESDTQYF. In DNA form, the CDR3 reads TGCGCCAGCAGCTGGGGACAAGGGCTAGCGGGAGAATCAGATACGCAGTATTTT.

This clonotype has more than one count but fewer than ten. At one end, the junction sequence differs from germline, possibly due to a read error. For the CDR3, the DNA is TGTGCCAGCATGCGGGGGAGGGCCACCTGGGAGCTGTTTTTT. It is translated as CASMRGRATWELFF. The chain is built from TRBV12-3 or TRBV12-4 and TRBJ2-2, with 7 positions matching TRBD2. This CDR3 contains 14 residues.

CDR3 DNA: TGTGCCAGCAGAGACCCCGGAAAGACCCAGTACTTC. Translation gives CASRDPGKTQYF. The chain carries TRBV27 and TRBJ2-5; D is uncertain. CDR1 and CDR2 (germline): MNHEY, SMNVEV (reference sequence). The CDR3 runs to 12 residues. Deletions cut 6 bases from V and 6 bases from J, with 11 bases between.

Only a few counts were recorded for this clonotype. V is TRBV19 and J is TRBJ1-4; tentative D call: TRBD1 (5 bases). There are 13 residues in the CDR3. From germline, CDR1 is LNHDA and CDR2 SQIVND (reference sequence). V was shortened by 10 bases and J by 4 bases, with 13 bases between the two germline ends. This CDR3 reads CATSGRHNEKLFF. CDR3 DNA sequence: TGTGCCACCTCGGGACGGCATAATGAAAAACTGTTTTTT.

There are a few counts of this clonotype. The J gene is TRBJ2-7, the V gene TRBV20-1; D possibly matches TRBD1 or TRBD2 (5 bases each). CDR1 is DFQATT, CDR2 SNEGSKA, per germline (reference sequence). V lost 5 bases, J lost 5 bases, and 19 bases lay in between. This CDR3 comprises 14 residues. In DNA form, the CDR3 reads TGCAGTGCTTTTGGACCTGAGGGGTGGGACGAGCAGTACTTC. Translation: CSAFGPEGWDEQYF.

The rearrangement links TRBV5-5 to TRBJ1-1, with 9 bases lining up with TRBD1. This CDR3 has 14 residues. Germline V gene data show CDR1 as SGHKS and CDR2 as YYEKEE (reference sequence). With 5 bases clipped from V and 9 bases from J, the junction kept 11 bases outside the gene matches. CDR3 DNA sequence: TGTGCCAGCAGTTCCGACAGGGGGGGCTTCCAAGCTTTCTTT. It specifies CASSSDRGGFQAFF.

DNA of the CDR3: TGTGCCAGCAGCGTAGGAGCGGGAATTGGCGAGCAGTACTTC. It yields the protein CASSVGAGIGEQYF. The genes are TRBV9 and TRBJ2-7, with TRBD2 identical over 7 bases. The germline gives CDR1 SGDLS, CDR2 YYNGEE. V was pared by 0 bases and J by 6 bases, with 6 bases of the junction left unmatched. This CDR3 is 14 amino acids long.

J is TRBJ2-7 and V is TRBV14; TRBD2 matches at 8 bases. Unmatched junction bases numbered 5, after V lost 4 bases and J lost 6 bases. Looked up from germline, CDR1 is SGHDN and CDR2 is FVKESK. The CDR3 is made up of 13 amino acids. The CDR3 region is CASSLREGGEQYF. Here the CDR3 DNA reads TGTGCCAGCAGCCTCCGGGAGGGGGGCGAGCAGTACTTC.

This CDR3 is CASSQKAGGWTGELFF. Here the CDR3 DNA reads TGCGCCAGCAGCCAAAAGGCAGGGGGTTGGACCGGGGAGCTGTTTTTT. This rearrangement joins TRBV4-1 to TRBJ2-2; TRBD1 matches at 7 bases. The CDR3 sequence is 16 residues long. J was trimmed by 5 bases and V by 2 bases; bases with no gene match: 8. CDR1 and CDR2 (germline): MGHRA, YSYEKL.

The CDR3 DNA sequence: TGCAGTGCTAGAGAGGATAATGAGCAGTTCTTC. This translates into CSAREDNEQFF. The chain couples TRBV20-1 to TRBJ2-1; D gene ambiguous. Germline-derived CDR1 and CDR2 are DFQATT and SNEGSKA (reference sequence). Trimming removed 0 bases at V and 7 bases at J, with 4 bases between. The CDR3 covers 11 residues.

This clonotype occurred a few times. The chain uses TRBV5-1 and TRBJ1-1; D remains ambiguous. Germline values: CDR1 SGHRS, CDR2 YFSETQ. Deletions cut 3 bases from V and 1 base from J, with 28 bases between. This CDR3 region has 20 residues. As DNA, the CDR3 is TGCGCCAGCAGCTCTCCCAGGCGCCCCAAAGTGGGAGACTGGAACACTGAAGCTTTCTTT. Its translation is CASSSPRRPKVGDWNTEAFF.

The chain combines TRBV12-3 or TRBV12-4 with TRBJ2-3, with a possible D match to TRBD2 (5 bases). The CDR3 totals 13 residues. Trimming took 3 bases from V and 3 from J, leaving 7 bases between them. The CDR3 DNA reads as TGTGCCAGCAGTTTTGGACTGACAGATACGCAGTATTTT. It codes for CASSFGLTDTQYF.

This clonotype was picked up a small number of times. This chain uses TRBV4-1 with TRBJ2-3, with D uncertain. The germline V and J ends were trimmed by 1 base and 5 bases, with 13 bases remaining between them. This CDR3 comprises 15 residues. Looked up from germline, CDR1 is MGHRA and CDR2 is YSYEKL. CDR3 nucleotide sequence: TGCGCCAGCAGCCAAGTAGCAGCCTTCTTAGATACGCAGTATTTT. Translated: CASSQVAAFLDTQYF.

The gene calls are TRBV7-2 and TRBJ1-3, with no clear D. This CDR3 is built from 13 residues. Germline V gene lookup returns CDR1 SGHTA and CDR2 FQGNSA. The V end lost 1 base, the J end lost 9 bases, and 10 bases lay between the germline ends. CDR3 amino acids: CASSLDLSLTIYF. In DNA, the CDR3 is TGTGCCAGCAGCTTAGATCTTTCCCTCACCATATATTTT.

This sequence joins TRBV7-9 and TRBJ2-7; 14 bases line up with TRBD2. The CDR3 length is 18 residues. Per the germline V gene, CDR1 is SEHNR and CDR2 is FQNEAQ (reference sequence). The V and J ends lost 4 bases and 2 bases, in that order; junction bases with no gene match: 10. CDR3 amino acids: CASSSGLAGGHHTYEQYF. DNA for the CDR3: TGTGCCAGCAGCTCCGGACTAGCGGGAGGCCACCATACCTACGAGCAGTACTTC.

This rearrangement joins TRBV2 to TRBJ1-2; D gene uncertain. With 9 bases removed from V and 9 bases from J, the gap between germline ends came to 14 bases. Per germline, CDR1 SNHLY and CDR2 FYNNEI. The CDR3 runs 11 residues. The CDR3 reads CASSSLLSYTF. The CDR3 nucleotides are TGTGCCAGTAGTAGCCTGTTGAGCTACACCTTC.